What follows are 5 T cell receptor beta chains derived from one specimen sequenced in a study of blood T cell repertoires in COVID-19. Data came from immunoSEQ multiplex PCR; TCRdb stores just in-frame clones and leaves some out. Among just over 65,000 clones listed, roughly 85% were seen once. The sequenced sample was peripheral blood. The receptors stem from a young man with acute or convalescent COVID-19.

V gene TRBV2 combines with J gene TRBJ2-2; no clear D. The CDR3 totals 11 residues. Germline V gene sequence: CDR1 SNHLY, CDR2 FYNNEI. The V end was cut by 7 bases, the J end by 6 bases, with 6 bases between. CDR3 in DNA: TGTGCCAGCAACGCGGCCGGGGAGCTGTTTTTT. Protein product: CASNAAGELFF.

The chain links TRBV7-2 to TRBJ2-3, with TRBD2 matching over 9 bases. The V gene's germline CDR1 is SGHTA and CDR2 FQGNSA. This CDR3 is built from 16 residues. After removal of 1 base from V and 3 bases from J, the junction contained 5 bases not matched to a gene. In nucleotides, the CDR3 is TGTGCCAGCAGCTTAGGGGCGGGAGGGCCTACAGATACGCAGTATTTT. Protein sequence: CASSLGAGGPTDTQYF.

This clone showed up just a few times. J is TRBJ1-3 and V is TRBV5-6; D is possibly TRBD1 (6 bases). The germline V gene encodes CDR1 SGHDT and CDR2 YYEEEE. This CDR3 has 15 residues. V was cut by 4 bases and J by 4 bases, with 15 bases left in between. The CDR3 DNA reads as TGTGCCAGCAGCCACCGAAACAGGGCCGGAAACACCATATATTTT. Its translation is CASSHRNRAGNTIYF.

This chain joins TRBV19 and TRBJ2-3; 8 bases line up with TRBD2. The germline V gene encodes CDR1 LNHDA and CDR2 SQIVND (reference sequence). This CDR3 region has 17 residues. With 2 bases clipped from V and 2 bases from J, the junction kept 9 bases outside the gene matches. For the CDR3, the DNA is TGTGCCAGTAGTATACGGCGGGGGGCGGCCTTCACAGATACGCAGTATTTT. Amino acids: CASSIRRGAAFTDTQYF.

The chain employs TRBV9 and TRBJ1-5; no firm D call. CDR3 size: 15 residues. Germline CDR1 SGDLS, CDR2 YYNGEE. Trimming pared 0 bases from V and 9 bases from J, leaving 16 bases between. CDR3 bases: TGTGCCAGCAGCGTAGGAGGGTCAGGCCAAGGGCCCCAGCATTTT. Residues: CASSVGGSGQGPQHF.